This is a list of T cell receptor beta chains from one sample in a study of blood T cells in healthy people across ages. TCRdb reanalysed the 5' RACE reads using MiXCR and keeps one entry per CDR3 protein. The sample shows 1.8 million or so distinct CDR3 sequences, roughly two fifths of them seen only once. The specimen was blood. The receptors here all came from a human donor in good health. The CDR3 runs from the conserved cysteine through the conserved F or W. Each record gives: D gene, clone size, J gene, V gene, CDR3 protein, CDR3 DNA. The D gene is left open where the match is weak. Clone sizes are given selectively: once, few, many, or a class where the clone is expanded.

d_gene: .; abundance: .; j_gene: TRBJ2-7; v_gene: TRBV20-1; CDR3aa: CSARKGGPYEQYF; CDR3nt: TGCAGTGCTAGAAAGGGCGGTCCCTACGAGCAGTACTTC
d_gene: TRBD2; abundance: .; j_gene: TRBJ2-7; v_gene: TRBV4-3; CDR3aa: CASSQILAGSYEQYF; CDR3nt: TGCGCCAGCAGCCAAATCCTAGCGGGCTCCTACGAGCAGTACTTC
d_gene: .; abundance: few; j_gene: TRBJ2-7; v_gene: TRBV20-1; CDR3aa: CSASILDGYEQYF; CDR3nt: TGCAGTGCCTCAATACTGGATGGCTACGAGCAGTACTTC
d_gene: .; abundance: few; j_gene: TRBJ1-4; v_gene: TRBV24-1; CDR3aa: CATSPGTFGEKLFF; CDR3nt: TGTGCCACCAGCCCCGGGACATTCGGTGAAAAACTGTTTTTT
d_gene: .; abundance: few; j_gene: TRBJ2-5; v_gene: TRBV7-2; CDR3aa: CASSSLGPGETQYF; CDR3nt: TGTGCCAGCAGCTCTCTTGGGCCTGGGGAGACCCAGTACTTC
d_gene: .; abundance: few; j_gene: TRBJ2-4; v_gene: TRBV15; CDR3aa: CATSRSLVSAKNIQYF; CDR3nt: TGTGCCACCAGCAGGAGCCTGGTATCGGCCAAAAACATTCAGTACTTC
d_gene: .; abundance: .; j_gene: TRBJ1-2; v_gene: TRBV20-1; CDR3aa: CSASQQLTNYGYTF; CDR3nt: TGCAGTGCTAGTCAACAGTTGACAAACTATGGCTACACCTTC
d_gene: .; abundance: few; j_gene: TRBJ2-7; v_gene: TRBV9; CDR3aa: CASGLSGESYEQYF; CDR3nt: TGTGCCAGCGGCCTTTCGGGGGAGTCCTACGAGCAGTACTTC
d_gene: .; abundance: .; j_gene: TRBJ2-3; v_gene: TRBV4-1; CDR3aa: CASSQPAPWGDTQYF; CDR3nt: TGCGCCAGCAGCCAACCAGCACCATGGGGAGATACGCAGTATTTT
d_gene: .; abundance: .; j_gene: TRBJ2-7; v_gene: TRBV4-2; CDR3aa: CASSQGDDTYEQYF; CDR3nt: TGTGCCAGCAGCCAGGGAGACGATACCTACGAGCAGTACTTC
d_gene: .; abundance: .; j_gene: TRBJ1-2; v_gene: TRBV29-1; CDR3aa: CSVESRGSYSF; CDR3nt: TGCAGCGTTGAATCCAGGGGAAGCTACAGCTTC
d_gene: .; abundance: .; j_gene: TRBJ2-3; v_gene: TRBV9; CDR3aa: CASSVVGTSSTDTQYF; CDR3nt: TGTGCCAGCAGCGTAGTTGGGACCTCGAGCACAGATACGCAGTATTTT
d_gene: .; abundance: many; j_gene: TRBJ1-2; v_gene: TRBV7-2; CDR3aa: CASSRDIYGYTF; CDR3nt: TGTGCCAGCAGCCGGGACATCTATGGCTACACCTTC
d_gene: .; abundance: few; j_gene: TRBJ2-7; v_gene: TRBV18; CDR3aa: CASSPTAPAYEQYF; CDR3nt: TGTGCCAGCTCACCAACAGCCCCTGCCTACGAGCAGTACTTC
d_gene: TRBD1; abundance: few; j_gene: TRBJ2-1; v_gene: TRBV7-2; CDR3aa: CASRPPGTGGLPQFF; CDR3nt: TGTGCCAGCCGCCCCCCCGGGACAGGGGGCCTCCCTCAGTTCTTC
d_gene: .; abundance: .; j_gene: TRBJ1-2; v_gene: TRBV20-1; CDR3aa: CSASPRGTRFLRGYTF; CDR3nt: TGCAGTGCTAGTCCCCGGGGAACCAGGTTCCTTCGCGGCTACACCTTC